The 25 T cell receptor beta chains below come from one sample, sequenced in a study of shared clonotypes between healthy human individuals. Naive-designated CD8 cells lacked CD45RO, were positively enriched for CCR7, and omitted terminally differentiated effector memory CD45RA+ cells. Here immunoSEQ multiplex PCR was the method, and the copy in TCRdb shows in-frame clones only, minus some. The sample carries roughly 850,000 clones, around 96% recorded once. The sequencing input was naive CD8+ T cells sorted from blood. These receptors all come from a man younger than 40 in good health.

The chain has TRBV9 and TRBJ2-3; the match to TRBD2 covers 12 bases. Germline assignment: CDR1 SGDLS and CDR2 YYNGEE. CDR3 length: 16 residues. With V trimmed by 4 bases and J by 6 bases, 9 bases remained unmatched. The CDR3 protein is CASSPLAGGERDTQYF. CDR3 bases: TGTGCCAGCAGCCCGCTAGCGGGAGGGGAAAGGGATACGCAGTATTTT.

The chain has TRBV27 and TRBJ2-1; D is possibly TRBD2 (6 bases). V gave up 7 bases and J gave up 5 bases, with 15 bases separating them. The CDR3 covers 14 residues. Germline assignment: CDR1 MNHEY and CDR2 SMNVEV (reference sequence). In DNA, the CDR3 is TGTGCCAGCAAGGGACTTGTAGCGAACAATGAGCAGTTCTTC. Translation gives CASKGLVANNEQFF.

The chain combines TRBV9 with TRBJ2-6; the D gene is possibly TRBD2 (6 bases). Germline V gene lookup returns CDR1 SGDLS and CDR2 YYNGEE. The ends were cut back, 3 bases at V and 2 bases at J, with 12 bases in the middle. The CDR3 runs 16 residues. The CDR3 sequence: CASSAGVNAGANVLTF. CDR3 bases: TGTGCCAGCAGCGCGGGGGTTAATGCTGGGGCCAACGTCCTGACTTTC.

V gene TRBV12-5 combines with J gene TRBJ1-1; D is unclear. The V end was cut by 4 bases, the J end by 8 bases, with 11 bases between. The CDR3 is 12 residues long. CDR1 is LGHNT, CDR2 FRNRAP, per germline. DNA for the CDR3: TGTGCTAGTGGTTCCAGCGGGCAGGAAGCTTTCTTT. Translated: CASGSSGQEAFF.

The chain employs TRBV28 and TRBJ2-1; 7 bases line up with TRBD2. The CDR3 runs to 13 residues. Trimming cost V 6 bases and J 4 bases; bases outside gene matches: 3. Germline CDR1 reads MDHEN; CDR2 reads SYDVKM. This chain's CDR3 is CASSQRDYNEQFF. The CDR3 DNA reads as TGTGCCAGCAGCCAGCGGGATTACAATGAGCAGTTCTTC. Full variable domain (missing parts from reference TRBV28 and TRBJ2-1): DVKVTQSSRYLVKRTGEKVFLECVQDMDHENMFWYRQDPGLGLRLIYFSYDVKMKEKGDIPEGYSVSREKKERFSLILESASTNQTSMYLCASSQRDYNEQFFGPGTRLTVL.

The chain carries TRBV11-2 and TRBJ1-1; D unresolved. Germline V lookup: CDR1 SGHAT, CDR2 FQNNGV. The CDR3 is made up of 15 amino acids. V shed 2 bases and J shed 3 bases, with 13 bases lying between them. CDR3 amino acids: CASSLLRSLDTEAFF. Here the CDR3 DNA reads TGTGCCAGCAGCTTACTCAGGAGCCTAGACACTGAAGCTTTCTTT.

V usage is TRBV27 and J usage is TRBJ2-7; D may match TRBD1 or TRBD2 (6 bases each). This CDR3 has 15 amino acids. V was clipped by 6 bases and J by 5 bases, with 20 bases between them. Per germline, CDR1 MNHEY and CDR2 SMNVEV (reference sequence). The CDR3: CASSAIGGRYHEQYF. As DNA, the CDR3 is TGTGCCAGCAGCGCAATCGGGGGCCGATACCACGAGCAGTACTTC.

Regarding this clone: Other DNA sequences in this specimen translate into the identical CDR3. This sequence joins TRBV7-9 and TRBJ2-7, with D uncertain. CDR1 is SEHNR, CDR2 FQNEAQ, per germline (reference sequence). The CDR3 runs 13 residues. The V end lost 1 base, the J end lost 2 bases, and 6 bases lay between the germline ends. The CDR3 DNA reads TGTGCCAGCAGCTTAGGGGTAACCTACGAGCAGTACTTC. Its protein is CASSLGVTYEQYF.

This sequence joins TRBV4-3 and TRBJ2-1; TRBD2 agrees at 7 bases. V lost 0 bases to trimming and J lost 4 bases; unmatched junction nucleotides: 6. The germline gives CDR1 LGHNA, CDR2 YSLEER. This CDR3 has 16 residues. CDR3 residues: CASSQDRLAEYNEQFF. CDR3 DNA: TGCGCCAGCAGCCAAGACAGGCTAGCGGAGTACAATGAGCAGTTCTTC.

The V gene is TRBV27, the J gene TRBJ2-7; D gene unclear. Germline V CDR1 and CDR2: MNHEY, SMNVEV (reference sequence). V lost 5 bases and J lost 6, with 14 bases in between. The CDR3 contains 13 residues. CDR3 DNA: TGTGCCAGCAGTCCCCTCGATGAGCGCGAGCAGTACTTC. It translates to CASSPLDEREQYF.

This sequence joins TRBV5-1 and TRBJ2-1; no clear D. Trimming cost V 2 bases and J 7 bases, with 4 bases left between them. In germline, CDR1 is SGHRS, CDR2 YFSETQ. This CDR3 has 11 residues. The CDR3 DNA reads TGCGCCAGCAGCTTAGCGAATGAGCAGTTCTTC. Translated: CASSLANEQFF.

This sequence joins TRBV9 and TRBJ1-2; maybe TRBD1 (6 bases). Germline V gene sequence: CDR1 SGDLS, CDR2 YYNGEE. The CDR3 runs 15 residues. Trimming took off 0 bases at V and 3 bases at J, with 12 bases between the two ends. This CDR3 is CASSVAEGGDYGYTF. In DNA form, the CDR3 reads TGTGCCAGCAGCGTAGCCGAGGGGGGAGACTATGGCTACACCTTC.

The CDR3 nucleotides are TGTGCCAGCAGTGATCCCAGCGGGAGTGTTGAACGTGAGTACTTC. Its translation: CASSDPSGSVEREYF. The chain is built from TRBV2 and TRBJ2-7, with TRBD2 matching 8 bases. The J segment lost 11 bases and the V segment lost 3 bases, leaving 15 bases of the junction unmatched. Germline V gene sequence: CDR1 SNHLY, CDR2 FYNNEI. The CDR3 consists of 15 residues.

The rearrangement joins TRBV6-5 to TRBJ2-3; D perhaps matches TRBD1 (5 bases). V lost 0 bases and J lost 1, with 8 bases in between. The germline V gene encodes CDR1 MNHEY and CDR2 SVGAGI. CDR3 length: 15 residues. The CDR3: CASSYSREGTDTQYF. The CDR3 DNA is TGTGCCAGCAGTTACTCCAGGGAAGGCACAGATACGCAGTATTTT.

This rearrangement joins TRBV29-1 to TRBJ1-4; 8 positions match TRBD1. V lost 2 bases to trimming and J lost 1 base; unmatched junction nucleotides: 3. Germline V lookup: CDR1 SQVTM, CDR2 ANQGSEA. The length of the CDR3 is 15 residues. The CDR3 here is CSVELDRETNEKLFF. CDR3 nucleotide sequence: TGCAGCGTTGAACTGGACAGGGAAACTAATGAAAAACTGTTTTTT.

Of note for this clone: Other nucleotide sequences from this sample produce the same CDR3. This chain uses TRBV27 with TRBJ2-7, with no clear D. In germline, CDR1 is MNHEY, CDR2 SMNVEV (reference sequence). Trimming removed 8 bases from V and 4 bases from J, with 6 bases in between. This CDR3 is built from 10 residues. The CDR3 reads CASGVYEQYF. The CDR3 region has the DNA TGTGCCAGCGGGGTATACGAGCAGTACTTC.

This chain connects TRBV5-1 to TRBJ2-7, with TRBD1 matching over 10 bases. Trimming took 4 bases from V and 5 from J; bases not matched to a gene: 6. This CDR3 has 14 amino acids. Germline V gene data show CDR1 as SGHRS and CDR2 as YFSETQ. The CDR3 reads CASSPGGQGNEQYF. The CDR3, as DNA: TGCGCCAGCAGCCCCGGGGGACAGGGGAACGAGCAGTACTTC.

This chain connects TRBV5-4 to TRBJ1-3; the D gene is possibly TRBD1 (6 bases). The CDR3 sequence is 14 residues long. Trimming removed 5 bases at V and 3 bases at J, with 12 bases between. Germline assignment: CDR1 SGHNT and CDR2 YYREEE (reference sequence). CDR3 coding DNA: TGTGCCAGCAGTTCAAGGGGGAGTGGAAACACCATATATTTT. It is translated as CASSSRGSGNTIYF.

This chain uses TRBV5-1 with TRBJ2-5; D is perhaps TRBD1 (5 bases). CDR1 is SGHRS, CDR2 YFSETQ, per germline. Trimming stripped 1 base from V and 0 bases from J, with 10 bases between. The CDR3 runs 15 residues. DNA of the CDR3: TGCGCCAGCAGCTTGCTTCACAGGAACCAAGAGACCCAGTACTTC. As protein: CASSLLHRNQETQYF.

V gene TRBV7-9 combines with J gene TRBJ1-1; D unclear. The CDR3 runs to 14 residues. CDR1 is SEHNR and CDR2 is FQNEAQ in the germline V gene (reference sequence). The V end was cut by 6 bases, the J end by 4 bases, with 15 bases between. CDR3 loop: CASSSDGVPTEAFF. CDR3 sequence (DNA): TGTGCCAGCAGTTCTGACGGGGTCCCCACTGAAGCTTTCTTT.

CDR3 nucleotide sequence: TGTGCCAGCAGCTCCGGGAGCGGGATAAGACACTACGAGCAGTACTTC. This encodes CASSSGSGIRHYEQYF. The V and J genes are TRBV11-2 and TRBJ2-7; 7 bases align to TRBD2. The CDR3 sequence is 16 residues long. Trimming at V came to 4 bases and at J to 3 bases, leaving 12 bases not matched to a gene. From germline, CDR1 is SGHAT and CDR2 FQNNGV.

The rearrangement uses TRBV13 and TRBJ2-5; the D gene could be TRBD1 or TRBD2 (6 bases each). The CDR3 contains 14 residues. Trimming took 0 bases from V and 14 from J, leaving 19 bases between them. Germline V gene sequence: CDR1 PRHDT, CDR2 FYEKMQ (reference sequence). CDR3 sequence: CASSLGQSYPGAYF. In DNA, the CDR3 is TGTGCCAGCAGCTTAGGGCAAAGCTACCCGGGGGCCTACTTC. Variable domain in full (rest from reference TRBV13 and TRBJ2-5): AAGVIQSPRHLIKEKRETATLKCYPIPRHDTVYWYQQGPGQDPQFLISFYEKMQSDKGSIPDRFSAQQFSDYHSELNMSSLELGDSALYFCASSLGQSYPGAYFGPGTRLLVL.

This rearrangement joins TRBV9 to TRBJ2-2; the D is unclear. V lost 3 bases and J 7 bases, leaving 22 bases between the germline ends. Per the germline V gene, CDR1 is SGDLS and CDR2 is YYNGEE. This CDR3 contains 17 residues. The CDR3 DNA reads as TGTGCCAGCAGCGCAGCTTTAGAGAAGCGTGAGCGCGGGGAGCTGTTTTTT. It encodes CASSAALEKRERGELFF.

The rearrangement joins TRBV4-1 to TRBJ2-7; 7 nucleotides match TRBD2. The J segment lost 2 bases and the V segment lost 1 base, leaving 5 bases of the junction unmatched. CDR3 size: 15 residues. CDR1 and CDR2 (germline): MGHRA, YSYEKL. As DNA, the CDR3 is TGCGCCAGCAGCCAAGTACTAGCGAAACCCTACGAGCAGTACTTC. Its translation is CASSQVLAKPYEQYF.

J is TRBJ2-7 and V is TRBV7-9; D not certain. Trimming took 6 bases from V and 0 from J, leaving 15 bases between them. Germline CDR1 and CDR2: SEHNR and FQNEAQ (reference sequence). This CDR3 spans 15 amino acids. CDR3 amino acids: CASRSEVGSSYEQYF. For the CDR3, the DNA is TGTGCCAGCAGGTCAGAAGTGGGTAGCTCCTACGAGCAGTACTTC.